A single sample gave rise to the 9 T cell receptor beta chains below, sequenced in a study of T cells in Graves' hyperthyroidism and ophthalmopathy (dated by TCRdb to the late 2010s). The library came from multiplex PCR. The sequencer was an Illumina HiSeq 2000. TCR beta CDR3 regions were amplified from RNA transcripts. The first round of RT-PCR for the TCR CDR3 was performed with the HTBI primer set and the Qiagen OneStep RT-PCR kit. TCRdb reprocessed the public reads (quality trimming at Q25 with fastp, clone calling with MiXCR) and kept in-frame beta chains. Every CDR3 protein is listed once, alongside the most common genes and DNA of its rows. This sample is represented by around 350,000 distinct CDR3 sequences; 13% of them were singletons. The ten largest clones capture around a tenth of the sample. Sample: blood. The receptors derive from a woman younger than 30 with Graves' hyperthyroidism.

The chain carries TRBV2 and TRBJ2-7; 10 bases are shared with TRBD2. CDR1 is SNHLY, CDR2 FYNNEI, per germline. This CDR3 region has 15 residues. With 4 bases clipped from V and 3 bases from J, the junction kept 6 bases outside the gene matches. CDR3 sequence: CASSASRTSGYEQYF. CDR3 DNA: TGTGCCAGCAGTGCTAGCCGGACTAGCGGCTACGAGCAGTACTTC.

The rearrangement joins TRBV2 to TRBJ1-4, with 8 nucleotides matching TRBD1. Germline V gives CDR1 SNHLY, CDR2 FYNNEI. The CDR3 consists of 15 residues. Losses at the gene ends were 10 bases for V and 6 bases for J; bases not matched to a gene: 13. The CDR3: CATNDRGPSYEKLFF. DNA of the CDR3: TGTGCCACCAACGACAGGGGACCATCGTATGAAAAACTGTTTTTT.

This clonotype was detected many times. This chain joins TRBV20-1 and TRBJ2-7; unclear D gene. Trimming pared 1 base from V and 3 bases from J, leaving 22 bases between. The CDR3 contains 17 residues. CDR1 and CDR2 (germline): DFQATT, SNEGSKA (reference sequence). CDR3 region: CSARGLAPVGPNYEQYF. The CDR3 DNA follows: TGCAGTGCTAGAGGATTAGCCCCCGTGGGCCCAAACTACGAGCAGTACTTC.

On this clonotype itself: Being one base from a much bigger clone, this may be a read error. The chain recombines TRBV30 with TRBJ1-5; D not resolved. The germline gives CDR1 GTSNPN, CDR2 SVGIG (reference sequence). This CDR3 contains 16 residues. The V and J ends lost 0 bases and 6 bases respectively, with 18 bases between them. The CDR3 region is CAWSVSDSKSSQPQHF. The CDR3 DNA reads as TGTGCCTGGAGTGTATCGGACTCAAAGTCGAGTCAGCCCCAGCATTTT.

This clonotype was found once. The gene calls are TRBV11-2 and TRBJ2-1, with 13 bases identical to TRBD2. The CDR3 has 16 residues. The ends lost 4 bases at V and 6 bases at J; junction bases unmatched: 6. Germline V gene lookup returns CDR1 SGHAT and CDR2 FQNNGV. The CDR3 spells CASSWQTSGRSNEQFF. The CDR3, as DNA: TGTGCCAGCAGCTGGCAGACTAGCGGGAGGAGCAATGAGCAGTTCTTC.

The table lists this clonotype with many counts. V and J are TRBV7-6 and TRBJ2-6; D uncertain. Germline CDR1 reads SGHVS; CDR2 reads FNYEAQ. CDR3 length equals 14 residues. Trimming pared 1 base from V and 1 base from J, leaving 2 bases between. CDR3 sequence (DNA): TGTGCCAGCAGCTTAGATTCTGGGGCCAACGTCCTGACTTTC. Protein product: CASSLDSGANVLTF.

This clonotype has ten or more counts. The V gene is TRBV12-3 or TRBV12-4, the J gene TRBJ2-7; D call uncertain. The length of the CDR3 is 11 residues. V was cut by 4 bases and J by 1 base, with 2 bases left in between. CDR3: CASSYSYEQYF. The CDR3 DNA reads as TGTGCCAGCAGTTATTCCTACGAGCAGTACTTC.

This clonotype was found many times. This CDR3 reads CAIMSGSTDTQYF. As DNA, the CDR3 is TGTGCCATCATGAGCGGGAGCACAGATACGCAGTATTTT. This chain joins TRBV10-3 and TRBJ2-3, with D possibly matching TRBD2 (6 bases). The V gene lost 7 bases and the J gene lost 0 bases, with 8 bases spanning the gap. Germline V gives CDR1 ENHRY, CDR2 SYGVKD. The CDR3 extends over 13 amino acids.

This clonotype was seen ten or more times. This chain links TRBV5-1 with TRBJ2-1; D gene ambiguous. CDR3 length: 15 residues. Per the germline V gene, CDR1 is SGHRS and CDR2 is YFSETQ. Trimming removed 0 bases at V and 0 bases at J, with 7 bases between. The CDR3 loop reads CASSLGDFSYNEQFF. For the CDR3, the DNA is TGCGCCAGCAGCTTGGGGGATTTCTCCTACAATGAGCAGTTCTTC.